These 25 T cell receptor beta chains were all obtained from the same sample, sequenced in a study of T cells in Graves' hyperthyroidism and ophthalmopathy. TCR beta CDR3 regions were amplified from RNA transcripts. Primed by the HTBI set, a first-round RT-PCR was run on the TCR CDR3. TCRdb used MiXCR to reprocess the multiplex PCR reads, holding one entry per CDR3 protein. This table has around 200,000 distinct CDR3 sequences, about 18% appearing once. Sequenced: blood. These receptors were taken from a man between 35 and 55 years old with Graves' hyperthyroidism.

This clonotype was seen repeatedly, ten times or more. The chain joins TRBV6-1 to TRBJ1-4; D remains ambiguous. CDR3 length: 13 amino acids. The V gene lost 5 bases and the J gene lost 4 bases, with 8 bases spanning the gap. Germline V CDR1 and CDR2: MNHNS, SASEGT. CDR3 sequence (DNA): TGTGCCAGCAGTTCGTCGGTTAATGAAAAACTGTTTTTT. Translating it yields CASSSSVNEKLFF.

This clonotype came up many times. The chain couples TRBV12-3 or TRBV12-4 to TRBJ2-1; 13 bases fit TRBD2. Trimming took 6 bases from V and 7 from J; bases not matched to a gene: 9. The CDR3 has 16 residues. CDR3 in DNA: TGTGCCAGCAGGCCCACACTAGCGGGGGGGCTTAATGAGCAGTTCTTC. Translated: CASRPTLAGGLNEQFF.

The chain joins TRBV27 to TRBJ1-4, with TRBD1 as a possible D gene (5 bases). This CDR3 region has 13 residues. V shed 11 bases and J shed 11 bases, with 21 bases lying between them. The germline CDR1 and CDR2 sequences are MNHEY and SMNVEV (reference sequence). The CDR3, as DNA: TGTGCCCTGGTTGGCAGGGCGCAGGAGAAACTGTTTTTT. Its translation is CALVGRAQEKLFF. Supplemented by reference TRBV27 and TRBJ1-4, the full variable domain reads EAQVTQNPRYLITVTGKKLTVTCSQNMNHEYMSWYRQDPGLGLRQIYYSMNVEVTDKGDVPEGYKVSRKEKRNFPLILESPSPNQTSLYFCALVGRAQEKLFFGSGTQLSVL.

Many counts were recorded for this clonotype. This sequence joins TRBV30 and TRBJ2-7; no firm D call. Germline loops: CDR1 GTSNPN, CDR2 SVGIG (reference sequence). V gave up 4 bases and J gave up 1 base, with 5 bases separating them. The CDR3 has 11 amino acids. The chain's CDR3 is CAWTSSYEQYF. CDR3 sequence (DNA): TGTGCCTGGACTAGTTCCTACGAGCAGTACTTC. Using reference TRBV30 and TRBJ2-7 for the parts outside the CDR3, the full variable domain is SQTIHQWPATLVQPVGSPLSLECTVEGTSNPNLYWYRQAAGRGLQLLFYSVGIGQISSEVPQNLSASRPQDRQFILSSKKLLLSDSGFYLCAWTSSYEQYFGPGTRLTVT.

V usage is TRBV18 and J usage is TRBJ1-1; 8 bases line up with TRBD1. Germline V CDR1 and CDR2: KGHSH, LQKENI. The CDR3 sequence is 16 residues long. V gave up 5 bases and J gave up 2 bases; unmatched junction bases: 10. Here the CDR3 reads CASSGWTGTSNTEAFF. The CDR3 DNA follows: TGTGCCAGCTCAGGATGGACAGGGACCAGCAACACTGAAGCTTTCTTT.

In this sample, this clonotype turned up many times. This chain uses TRBV10-3 with TRBJ2-2; D gene uncertain. CDR1 and CDR2 (germline): ENHRY, SYGVKD. The CDR3 runs 16 residues. With 0 bases removed from V and 0 bases from J, the gap between germline ends came to 8 bases. CDR3 DNA sequence: TGTGCCATCAGTGAGTCCGGCGTCACGAACACCGGGGAGCTGTTTTTT. It specifies CAISESGVTNTGELFF.

The chain employs TRBV9 and TRBJ2-3; either TRBD1 or TRBD2 may supply D (6 bases each). Germline assignment: CDR1 SGDLS and CDR2 YYNGEE. The CDR3 contains 16 residues. V lost 0 bases to trimming and J lost 2 bases, with 13 bases between them. The CDR3 region has the DNA TGTGCCAGCAGCGTAGGGGTCGGGGGCTCCACAGATACGCAGTATTTT. Residues: CASSVGVGGSTDTQYF.

The sample holds many counts of this clonotype. The chain couples TRBV7-3 to TRBJ2-3; D may match TRBD1 or TRBD2 (5 bases each). Germline CDR1 reads SGHTA; CDR2 reads FQGTGA. The CDR3 is 14 residues long. V was pared by 4 bases and J by 6 bases, with 14 bases between. CDR3 sequence reads: CASSYRGLGDTQYF. CDR3 nucleotides: TGTGCCAGCAGCTACCGGGGCCTGGGGGATACGCAGTATTTT.

Ten or more counts support this clonotype. The chain has TRBV7-9 and TRBJ1-3, with a tentative D call TRBD1 (6 bases). Trimming left V 2 bases short and J 3 bases short, with 14 bases between. Per the germline V gene, CDR1 is SEHNR and CDR2 is FQNEAQ (reference sequence). The CDR3 runs to 16 residues. CDR3 residues: CASSLSWTASGNTIYF. Here the CDR3 DNA reads TGTGCCAGCAGCTTATCGTGGACAGCGAGTGGAAACACCATATATTTT.

This rearrangement joins TRBV11-2 to TRBJ2-5; D unresolved. V was clipped by 4 bases and J by 5 bases, with 11 bases between them. This CDR3 region has 13 residues. In germline, CDR1 is SGHAT, CDR2 FQNNGV. The CDR3 reads CASSSTAVETQYF. CDR3 DNA sequence: TGTGCCAGCAGCTCCACGGCGGTCGAGACCCAGTACTTC.

This clonotype was seen many times. The chain has TRBV7-3 and TRBJ2-2; tentatively, D is TRBD1 or TRBD2 (5 bases each). The CDR3 runs to 15 residues. V lost 5 bases and J 4 bases, leaving 14 bases between the germline ends. The V gene's germline CDR1 is SGHTA and CDR2 FQGTGA. CDR3 protein: CASSPGPEPTGELFF. The CDR3 nucleotides read TGTGCCAGCAGCCCGGGACCGGAACCCACCGGGGAGCTGTTTTTT.

This chain links TRBV9 with TRBJ2-5; D not resolved. The germline gives CDR1 SGDLS, CDR2 YYNGEE. The V end was cut by 0 bases, the J end by 8 bases, with 11 bases between. The CDR3 sequence is 13 residues long. This CDR3 is CASSVAAETTQYF. As DNA, the CDR3 is TGTGCCAGCAGCGTAGCTGCGGAAACAACCCAGTACTTC. Complete variable domain (other parts from reference TRBV9 and TRBJ2-5): DSGVTQTPKHLITATGQRVTLRCSPRSGDLSVYWYQQSLDQGLQFLIQYYNGEERAKGNILERFSAQQFPDLHSELNLSSLELGDSALYFCASSVAAETTQYFGPGTRLLVL.

This clonotype has at least ten counts. The gene calls are TRBV6-2 or TRBV6-3 and TRBJ2-1; D might be TRBD2 (6 bases). There are 15 residues in the CDR3. Germline values: CDR1 MNHEY, CDR2 SVGEGT. The V and J ends lost 4 bases and 2 bases respectively, with 12 bases between them. CDR3 region: CASSWGLRTYNEQFF. The DNA of the CDR3 is TGTGCCAGCAGTTGGGGACTTCGCACCTACAATGAGCAGTTCTTC.

The sample holds many counts of this clonotype. The chain uses TRBV11-2 and TRBJ2-1, with D possibly being TRBD1 (6 bases). The CDR3 sequence is 15 residues long. Trimming cost V 2 bases and J 2 bases, with 10 bases left between them. Germline CDR1 and CDR2: SGHAT and FQNNGV. The CDR3 DNA is TGTGCCAGCAGCTTACAGGGGCAGACCTACAATGAGCAGTTCTTC. Protein sequence: CASSLQGQTYNEQFF.

This chain's CDR3 is CASSLGGQGDAEAFF. The CDR3 nucleotides are TGTGCCAGCAGCTTAGGCGGGCAGGGTGACGCTGAAGCTTTCTTT. This chain connects TRBV7-9 to TRBJ1-1; D is perhaps TRBD1 (5 bases). Trimming pared 1 base from V and 6 bases from J, leaving 15 bases between. This CDR3 has 15 residues. Germline V lookup: CDR1 SEHNR, CDR2 FQNEAQ (reference sequence).

The chain carries TRBV20-1 and TRBJ2-5; TRBD1 agrees at 8 bases. V was clipped by 2 bases and J by 3 bases; unmatched bases: 2. The CDR3 length is 13 residues. Germline-derived CDR1 and CDR2 are DFQATT and SNEGSKA (reference sequence). CDR3 in DNA: TGCAGTGCTAGACCAGGGGGCGAAGAGACCCAGTACTTC. Encoded protein: CSARPGGEETQYF.

Comments on this clonotype: A junction end diverges from the germline sequence, so it may reflect a read error. The chain has TRBV27 and TRBJ2-7; D is possibly TRBD1 (5 bases). Per the germline V gene, CDR1 is MNHEY and CDR2 is SMNVEV (reference sequence). The CDR3 length is 14 residues. The CDR3 protein is CVSSTGPYSYEQYF. The CDR3 coding sequence is TGTGTCAGCAGTACAGGACCGTACTCCTACGAGCAGTACTTC.

The chain is built from TRBV9 and TRBJ2-2; D is unresolved. V gave up 4 bases and J gave up 0 bases, with 10 bases separating them. The CDR3 contains 15 residues. Germline V CDR1 and CDR2: SGDLS, YYNGEE. The CDR3 protein is CASSFRAANTGELFF. The CDR3 nucleotides read TGTGCCAGCAGCTTTCGAGCAGCGAACACCGGGGAGCTGTTTTTT.

The chain carries TRBV24-1 and TRBJ2-5; 12 nucleotides match TRBD2. The CDR3 consists of 16 residues. Germline V gives CDR1 KGHDR, CDR2 SFDVKD. V gave up 3 bases and J gave up 6 bases; unmatched junction bases: 7. The CDR3 nucleotides are TGTGCCACCAGTGATGGGGGACTAGCGGGTAAACAGACCCAGTACTTC. Translated: CATSDGGLAGKQTQYF.

This clonotype was detected only a few times. The chain recombines TRBV15 with TRBJ1-3; D not resolved. The CDR3 covers 17 residues. The V gene's germline CDR1 is LNHNV and CDR2 YYDKDF (reference sequence). V was cut by 4 bases and J by 0 bases, with 16 bases left in between. CDR3 coding DNA: TGTGCCACCAGCAATTTTCCCTCTTGGCGCTCTGGAAACACCATATATTTT. Amino acid sequence: CATSNFPSWRSGNTIYF.

This chain joins TRBV20-1 and TRBJ2-7, with TRBD2 identical over 7 bases. From germline, CDR1 is DFQATT and CDR2 SNEGSKA (reference sequence). V lost 5 bases, J lost 4 bases, and 11 bases stayed unmatched. The CDR3 runs to 14 residues. CDR3 coding DNA: TGCAGTGCTGGAGGGGACTACCTTGGATACGAGCAGTACTTC. It specifies CSAGGDYLGYEQYF.

This clonotype was found many times. This chain joins TRBV5-6 and TRBJ1-5, with D possibly being TRBD1 (5 bases). CDR1 SGHDT and CDR2 YYEEEE come from the germline V gene. V dropped 4 bases and J dropped 2 bases, with 10 bases sitting between them. This CDR3 spans 14 amino acids. The CDR3 spells CASSRRGGNQPQHF. DNA for the CDR3: TGTGCCAGCAGCCGTAGGGGTGGCAATCAGCCCCAGCATTTT.

This clonotype showed up many times. In DNA, the CDR3 is TGTGCCAGCAGCCGTAGCGGGGGAGCTAGCACAGATACGCAGTATTTT. This encodes CASSRSGGASTDTQYF. This sequence joins TRBV11-3 and TRBJ2-3, with TRBD2 matching 9 bases. The trim removed 5 bases at V and 0 bases at J, leaving 6 bases unmatched. CDR1 is SGHNT, CDR2 YENEEA, per germline. The CDR3 is 16 residues long.

This clonotype was counted many times. This chain uses TRBV20-1 with TRBJ2-7, with 9 nucleotides matching TRBD1. Trimming took 5 bases from V and 5 from J; bases not matched to a gene: 4. Germline V gene lookup returns CDR1 DFQATT and CDR2 SNEGSKA (reference sequence). The CDR3 is made up of 12 amino acids. CDR3 coding DNA: TGCAGTGCTGCGGACAGGGGCCACGAGCAGTACTTC. Protein product: CSAADRGHEQYF.

The chain recombines TRBV2 with TRBJ1-6, with D maybe TRBD1 (6 bases). The germline V and J ends were trimmed by 6 bases and 7 bases, with 13 bases remaining between them. CDR3 length: 14 residues. Germline V CDR1 and CDR2: SNHLY, FYNNEI. The CDR3 loop is CASREGGRNSPLHF. CDR3 nucleotides: TGTGCCAGCAGGGAGGGGGGGCGGAATTCACCCCTCCACTTT.